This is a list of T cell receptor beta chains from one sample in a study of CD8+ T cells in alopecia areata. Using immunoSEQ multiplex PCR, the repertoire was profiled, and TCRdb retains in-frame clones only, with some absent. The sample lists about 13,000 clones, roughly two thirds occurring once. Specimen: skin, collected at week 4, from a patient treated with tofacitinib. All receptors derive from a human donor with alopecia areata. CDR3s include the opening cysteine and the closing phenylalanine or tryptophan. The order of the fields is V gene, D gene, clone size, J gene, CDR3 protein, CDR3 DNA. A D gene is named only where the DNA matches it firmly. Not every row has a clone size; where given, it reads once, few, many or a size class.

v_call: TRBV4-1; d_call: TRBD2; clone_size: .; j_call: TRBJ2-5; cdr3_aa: CASSQGVGLAGEETQYF; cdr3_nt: TGCGCCAGCAGCCAAGGAGTGGGACTAGCGGGGGAAGAGACCCAGTACTTC
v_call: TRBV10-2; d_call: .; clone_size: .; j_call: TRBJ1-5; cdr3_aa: CASSLRGGINQPQHF; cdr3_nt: TGTGCCAGCAGTCTTCGAGGGGGTATCAATCAGCCCCAGCATTTT
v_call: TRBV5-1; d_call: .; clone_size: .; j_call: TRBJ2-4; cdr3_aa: CASSWDSAKNIQYF; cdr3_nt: TGCGCCAGCAGCTGGGACTCAGCCAAAAACATTCAGTACTTC
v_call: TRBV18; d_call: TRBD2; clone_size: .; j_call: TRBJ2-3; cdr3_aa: CASSASGGHDTQYF; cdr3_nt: TGTGCCAGCTCCGCTAGCGGGGGGCATGATACGCAGTATTTT
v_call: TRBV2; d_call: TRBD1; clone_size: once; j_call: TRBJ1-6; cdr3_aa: CARQGASDSPLHF; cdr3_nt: TGTGCCAGACAGGGGGCGTCGGATTCACCCCTCCACTTT
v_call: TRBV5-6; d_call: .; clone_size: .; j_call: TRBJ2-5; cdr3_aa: CASSLVLLRVQYF; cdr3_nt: TGTGCCAGCAGCCTCGTATTGTTGCGGGTCCAGTACTTC
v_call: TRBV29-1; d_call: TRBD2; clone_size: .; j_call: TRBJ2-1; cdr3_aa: CSVDELAGGEQFF; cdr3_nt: TGCAGCGTTGACGAACTAGCGGGAGGTGAGCAGTTCTTC
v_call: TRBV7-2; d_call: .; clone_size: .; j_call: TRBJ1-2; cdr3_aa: CASSSSGTNYGYTF; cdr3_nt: TGTGCCAGCAGCTCTTCCGGGACTAACTATGGCTACACCTTC
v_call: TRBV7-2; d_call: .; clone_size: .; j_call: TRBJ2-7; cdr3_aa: CASSLSRPQGEQYF; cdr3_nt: TGTGCCAGCAGCTTAAGCAGGCCCCAGGGCGAGCAGTACTTC
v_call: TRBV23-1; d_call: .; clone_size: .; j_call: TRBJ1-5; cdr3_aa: CASTRTASNQPQHF; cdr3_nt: TGCGCCAGCACCCGGACAGCGAGCAATCAGCCCCAGCATTTT
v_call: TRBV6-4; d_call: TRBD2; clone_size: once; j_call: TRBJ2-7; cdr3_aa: CASSYSRRGDYEQYF; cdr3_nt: TGTGCCAGCAGTTACTCGCGGCGGGGGGACTACGAGCAGTACTTC
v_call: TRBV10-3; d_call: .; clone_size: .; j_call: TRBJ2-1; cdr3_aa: CAIRSGRSSYNEQFF; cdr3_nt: TGTGCCATCAGGTCGGGACGGAGCTCCTACAATGAGCAGTTCTTC
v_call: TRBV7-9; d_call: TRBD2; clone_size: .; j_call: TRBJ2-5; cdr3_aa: CASSLRGGARETQYF; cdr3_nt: TGTGCCAGCAGCTTACGCGGGGGGGCCAGGGAGACCCAGTACTTC
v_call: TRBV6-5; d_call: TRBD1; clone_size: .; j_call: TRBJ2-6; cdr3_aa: CASSWDRGPGANVLTF; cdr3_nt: TGTGCCAGCAGTTGGGACAGGGGGCCTGGGGCCAACGTCCTGACTTTC
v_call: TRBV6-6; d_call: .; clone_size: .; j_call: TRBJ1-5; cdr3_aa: CASSYLSSGMPQHF; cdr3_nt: TGTGCCAGCAGTTACCTCTCTTCAGGGATGCCCCAGCATTTT
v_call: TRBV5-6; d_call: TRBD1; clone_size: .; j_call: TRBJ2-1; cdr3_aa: CASSRRRTGGGYNEQFF; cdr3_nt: TGTGCCAGCAGCCGCCGCCGGACAGGGGGGGGGTACAATGAGCAGTTCTTC
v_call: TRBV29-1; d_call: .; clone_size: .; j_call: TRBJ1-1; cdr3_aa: CSVEELGRGPDEAFF; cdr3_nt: TGCAGCGTTGAAGAGCTGGGCAGGGGCCCTGATGAAGCTTTCTTT
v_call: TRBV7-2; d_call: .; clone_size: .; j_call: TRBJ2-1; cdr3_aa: CASSLAVFYRTTSYNEQFF; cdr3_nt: TGTGCCAGCAGCTTAGCCGTCTTTTATAGGACTACCTCATACAATGAGCAGTTCTTC
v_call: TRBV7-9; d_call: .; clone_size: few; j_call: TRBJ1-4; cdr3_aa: CASNPGQLDNEKLFF; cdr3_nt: TGTGCCAGCAACCCCGGACAGTTGGATAATGAAAAACTGTTTTTT
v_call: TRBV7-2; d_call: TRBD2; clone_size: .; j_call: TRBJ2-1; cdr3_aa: CASIVSGGAGEQFF; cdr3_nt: TGTGCCAGCATCGTTAGCGGGGGGGCAGGTGAGCAGTTCTTC
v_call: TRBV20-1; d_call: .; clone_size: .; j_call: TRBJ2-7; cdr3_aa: CSARIYYEQYF; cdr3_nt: TGCAGTGCTAGGATCTATTACGAGCAGTACTTC
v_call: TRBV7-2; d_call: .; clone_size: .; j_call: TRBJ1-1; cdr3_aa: CASSSYMGKGAFF; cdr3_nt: TGTGCCAGCAGCTCATATATGGGCAAGGGGGCTTTCTTT
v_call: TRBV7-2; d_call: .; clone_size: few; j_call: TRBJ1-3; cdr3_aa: CASSLWPGNTIYF; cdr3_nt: TGTGCCAGCAGCTTATGGCCTGGAAACACCATATATTTT
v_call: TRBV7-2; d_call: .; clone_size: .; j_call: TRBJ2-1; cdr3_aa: CASSRPNSQHNEQFF; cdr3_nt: TGTGCCAGCAGCCGACCTAACAGCCAACACAATGAGCAGTTCTTC
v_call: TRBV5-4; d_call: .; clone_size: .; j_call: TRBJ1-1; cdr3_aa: CASSLPTKEAFF; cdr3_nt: TGTGCCAGCAGCTTGCCCACAAAAGAAGCTTTCTTT
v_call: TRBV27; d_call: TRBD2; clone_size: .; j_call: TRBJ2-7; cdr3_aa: CASSYGRTSVEQYF; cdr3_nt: TGTGCCAGCAGTTATGGGCGCACTAGCGTCGAGCAGTACTTC
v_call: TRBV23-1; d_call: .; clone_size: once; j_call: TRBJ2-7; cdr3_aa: CASSQARRREGYEQYF; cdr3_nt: TGCGCCAGCAGTCAAGCCAGGCGCAGGGAAGGATACGAGCAGTACTTC
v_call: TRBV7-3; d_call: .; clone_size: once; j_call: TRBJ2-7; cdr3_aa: CASSIEAGRSYEQYF; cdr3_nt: TGTGCCAGTAGTATAGAAGCGGGTCGTTCCTACGAGCAGTACTTC
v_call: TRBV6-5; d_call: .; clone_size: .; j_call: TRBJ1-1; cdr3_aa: CASRHSYGSTTEAFF; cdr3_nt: TGTGCCAGCAGGCACTCCTACGGGTCCACTACTGAAGCTTTCTTT
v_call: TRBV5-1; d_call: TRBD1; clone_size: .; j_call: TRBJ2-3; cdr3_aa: CASSLVGTGATDTQYF; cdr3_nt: TGCGCCAGCAGCTTGGTCGGGACAGGGGCGACAGATACGCAGTATTTT
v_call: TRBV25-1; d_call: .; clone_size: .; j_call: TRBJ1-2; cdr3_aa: CASSSPERPNYGYTF; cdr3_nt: TGTGCCAGCAGTTCCCCCGAGAGGCCTAACTATGGCTACACCTTC
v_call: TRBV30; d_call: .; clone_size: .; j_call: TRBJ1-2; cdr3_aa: CAWTASANYGYTF; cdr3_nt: TGTGCCTGGACAGCGAGTGCTAACTATGGCTACACCTTC
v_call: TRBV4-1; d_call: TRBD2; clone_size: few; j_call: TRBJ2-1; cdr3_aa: CASSQVGGGDYNEQFF; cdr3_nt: TGCGCCAGCAGCCAAGTTGGCGGGGGGGACTACAATGAGCAGTTCTTC
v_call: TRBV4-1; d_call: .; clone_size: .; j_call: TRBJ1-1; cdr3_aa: CASSRQGGTEAFF; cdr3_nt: TGTGCCAGCAGCCGGCAGGGAGGTACTGAAGCTTTCTTT
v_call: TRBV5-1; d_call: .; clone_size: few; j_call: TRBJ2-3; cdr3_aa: CASSLADTQYF; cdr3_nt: TGCGCCAGCAGCTTGGCAGATACGCAGTATTTT
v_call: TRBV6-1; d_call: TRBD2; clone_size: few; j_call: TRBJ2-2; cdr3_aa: CASRGGINTGELFF; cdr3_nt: TGTGCCAGCAGGGGGGGGATCAACACCGGGGAGCTGTTTTTT
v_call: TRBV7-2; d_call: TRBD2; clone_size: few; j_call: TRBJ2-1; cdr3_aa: CASSLTRASGGGGNEQFF; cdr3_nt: TGTGCCAGCAGCTTAACTCGTGCTAGCGGGGGAGGAGGCAATGAGCAGTTCTTC
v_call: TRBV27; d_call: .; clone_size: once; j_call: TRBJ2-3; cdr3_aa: CASSLMRGRHADTQYF; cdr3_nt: TGTGCCAGCAGTTTAATGAGGGGACGCCACGCAGATACGCAGTATTTT
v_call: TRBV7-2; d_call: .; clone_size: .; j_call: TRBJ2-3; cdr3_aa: CASSSSREDTQYF; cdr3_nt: TGTGCCAGCAGCTCTTCTAGGGAAGATACGCAGTATTTT
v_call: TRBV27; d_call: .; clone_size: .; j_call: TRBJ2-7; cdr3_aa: CASSPLPVGSEQYF; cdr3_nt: TGTGCCAGCAGCCCGCTTCCTGTCGGGTCCGAGCAGTACTTC
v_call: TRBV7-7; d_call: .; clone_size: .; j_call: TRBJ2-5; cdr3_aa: CASSYQTQETQYF; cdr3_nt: TGTGCTAGCAGCTACCAGACCCAAGAGACCCAGTACTTC
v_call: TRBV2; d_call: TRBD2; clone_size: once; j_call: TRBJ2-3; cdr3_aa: CASRVSGTRIDTQYF; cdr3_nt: TGTGCCAGCAGAGTGAGTGGGACTAGGATAGATACGCAGTATTTT
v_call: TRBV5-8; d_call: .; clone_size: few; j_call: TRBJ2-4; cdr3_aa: CASSLRNIQYF; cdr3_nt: TGTGCCAGCAGCTTGAGAAACATTCAGTACTTC